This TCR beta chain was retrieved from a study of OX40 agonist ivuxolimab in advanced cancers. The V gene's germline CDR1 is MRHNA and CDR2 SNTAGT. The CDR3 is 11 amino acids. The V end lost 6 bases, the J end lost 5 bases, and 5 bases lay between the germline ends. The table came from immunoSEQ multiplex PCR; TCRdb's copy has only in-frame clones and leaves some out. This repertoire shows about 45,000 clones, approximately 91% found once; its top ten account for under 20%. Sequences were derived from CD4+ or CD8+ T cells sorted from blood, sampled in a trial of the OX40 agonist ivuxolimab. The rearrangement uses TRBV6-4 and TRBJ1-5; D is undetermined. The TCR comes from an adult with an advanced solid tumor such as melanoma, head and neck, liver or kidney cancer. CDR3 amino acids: CASRGHQPQHF. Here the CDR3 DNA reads TGTGCCAGCAGAGGACATCAGCCCCAGCATTTT.